These T cell receptor beta chains were read from a single sample in a study of blood T cell repertoires in COVID-19. Here immunoSEQ multiplex PCR was the method, and the copy in TCRdb shows in-frame clones only, minus some. The table includes over 6,000 clones, 70% to 90% detected once. Source material: peripheral blood. Receptors were obtained from a human donor with active COVID-19. The donor label of this sample is uncertain. Both conserved end residues are part of each CDR3. Fields, in order: V gene, J gene, CDR3 protein.

v_gene: TRBV24-1; j_gene: TRBJ2-7; CDR3aa: CATSETGLGEQYF
v_gene: TRBV6-5; j_gene: TRBJ1-1; CDR3aa: CASSYSWGTGGTEAFF
v_gene: TRBV10-1; j_gene: TRBJ2-7; CDR3aa: CASSESGPGLVGQYF
v_gene: TRBV7-7; j_gene: TRBJ2-2; CDR3aa: CASSLDRSNTGELFF
v_gene: TRBV6-2/TRBV6-3; j_gene: TRBJ2-3; CDR3aa: CASSRTSSTDTQYF
v_gene: TRBV6-5; j_gene: TRBJ2-5; CDR3aa: CASSFRGETQYF
v_gene: TRBV9; j_gene: TRBJ2-5; CDR3aa: CASSVSPSHQETQYF
v_gene: TRBV28; j_gene: TRBJ2-5; CDR3aa: CATQGQETQYF
v_gene: TRBV29-1; j_gene: TRBJ2-7; CDR3aa: CSVVSGGAKGYEQYF
v_gene: TRBV3-1/TRBV3-2; j_gene: TRBJ2-3; CDR3aa: CASSHSRRGGGDTQYF
v_gene: TRBV10-1; j_gene: TRBJ2-5; CDR3aa: CASSVDSLETQYF
v_gene: TRBV27; j_gene: TRBJ1-6; CDR3aa: CASSGAGRYYNSPLHF
v_gene: TRBV6-6; j_gene: TRBJ2-7; CDR3aa: CASSRTSGSYEQYF
v_gene: TRBV5-1; j_gene: TRBJ1-6; CDR3aa: CASSLGPGEVSPLHF
v_gene: TRBV6-2/TRBV6-3; j_gene: TRBJ1-1; CDR3aa: CASSYTGGRTEAFF
v_gene: TRBV4-1; j_gene: TRBJ2-7; CDR3aa: CASSRRVGYEQYF
v_gene: TRBV5-5; j_gene: TRBJ1-1; CDR3aa: CASSLATRGEAFF
v_gene: TRBV10-2; j_gene: TRBJ1-1; CDR3aa: CASSQLNTEAFF
v_gene: TRBV7-9; j_gene: TRBJ2-3; CDR3aa: CASSLARQATDTQYF
v_gene: TRBV6-6; j_gene: TRBJ2-1; CDR3aa: CASSQGLAAKGNEQFF
v_gene: TRBV18; j_gene: TRBJ2-3; CDR3aa: CASSPEGNTDTQYF
v_gene: TRBV3-1/TRBV3-2; j_gene: TRBJ2-3; CDR3aa: CASIQTGGSADTQYF
v_gene: TRBV29-1; j_gene: TRBJ2-7; CDR3aa: CSVLQENYEQYF
v_gene: TRBV7-9; j_gene: TRBJ2-1; CDR3aa: CASSLGLEWLAGVGEQFF
v_gene: TRBV9; j_gene: TRBJ2-5; CDR3aa: CASSVGLAGGNPYQETQYF
v_gene: TRBV12-5; j_gene: TRBJ2-3; CDR3aa: CASGPHFAGGITDTQYF
v_gene: TRBV3-1/TRBV3-2; j_gene: TRBJ2-1; CDR3aa: CASSQGPGLAVYNEQFF
v_gene: TRBV4-1; j_gene: TRBJ2-2; CDR3aa: CASSPHRFPSGNTGELFF
v_gene: TRBV3-1/TRBV3-2; j_gene: TRBJ1-4; CDR3aa: CASPKKPDIRQVQGRMKGF
v_gene: TRBV19; j_gene: TRBJ2-3; CDR3aa: CASSILAGGTDTQYF
v_gene: TRBV30; j_gene: TRBJ1-1; CDR3aa: CAWSGQGSNTEAFF
v_gene: TRBV5-4; j_gene: TRBJ2-1; CDR3aa: CASSGPSGRGPNEQFF
v_gene: TRBV24-1; j_gene: TRBJ2-5; CDR3aa: CATSDRREPAETQYF
v_gene: TRBV6-5; j_gene: TRBJ2-7; CDR3aa: CASTQGTSYEQYF
v_gene: TRBV13; j_gene: TRBJ1-6; CDR3aa: CASSLGQSPLHF
v_gene: TRBV28; j_gene: TRBJ1-5; CDR3aa: CASGNSRGNQPQHF
v_gene: TRBV6-5; j_gene: TRBJ2-7; CDR3aa: CASTQGQGSSYEQYF
v_gene: TRBV2; j_gene: TRBJ1-6; CDR3aa: CASRQYNSPLHF
v_gene: TRBV19; j_gene: TRBJ1-4; CDR3aa: CASLAQQGLNEKLFF
v_gene: TRBV14; j_gene: TRBJ2-2; CDR3aa: CASSQAGAWDRSDTGELFF
v_gene: TRBV28; j_gene: TRBJ2-5; CDR3aa: CASSFGTRGTQYF
v_gene: TRBV3-1/TRBV3-2; j_gene: TRBJ1-6; CDR3aa: CASSQDPGQVHVLHF
v_gene: TRBV7-9; j_gene: TRBJ1-4; CDR3aa: CASSEPQGPNEKLFF
v_gene: TRBV6-6; j_gene: TRBJ1-5; CDR3aa: CASSLQGAPDQPQHF
v_gene: TRBV4-1; j_gene: TRBJ2-7; CDR3aa: CASSQEENGGLSYEQYF
v_gene: TRBV6-6; j_gene: TRBJ1-1; CDR3aa: CASRPGHNPEAFF
v_gene: TRBV19; j_gene: TRBJ2-1; CDR3aa: CASSMGHSYNEQFF
v_gene: TRBV5-1; j_gene: TRBJ2-3; CDR3aa: CASSFRQGGTDTQYF